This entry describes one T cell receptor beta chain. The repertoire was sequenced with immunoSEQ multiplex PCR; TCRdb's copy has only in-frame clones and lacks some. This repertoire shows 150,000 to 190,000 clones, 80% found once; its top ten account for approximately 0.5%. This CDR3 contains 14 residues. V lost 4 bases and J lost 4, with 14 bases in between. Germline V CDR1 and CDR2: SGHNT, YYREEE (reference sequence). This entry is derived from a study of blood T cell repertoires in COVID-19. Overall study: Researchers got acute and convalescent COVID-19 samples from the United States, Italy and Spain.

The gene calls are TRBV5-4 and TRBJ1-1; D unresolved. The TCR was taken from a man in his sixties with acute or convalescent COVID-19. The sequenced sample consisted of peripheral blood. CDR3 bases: TGTGCCAGCAGCAGGGATGCGGGTACCACTGAAGCTTTCTTT. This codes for CASSRDAGTTEAFF.